This T cell receptor beta chain was observed in a study of Graves' ophthalmopathy and Graves' hyperthyroidism. Trimming took 6 bases from V and 5 from J; bases not matched to a gene: 12. The CDR3 extends over 15 amino acids. Looked up from germline, CDR1 is MDHEN and CDR2 is SYDVKM. General study points: Clonotypes were expanded in thyroid at above 0.001 frequency, and most also appeared in blood.

This clonotype came up many times. Its cognate antigen is unknown. Using RNA transcripts, the TCR beta CDR3 regions were amplified. The library came from an HTBI-primed first-round RT-PCR and a second-round multiplex PCR. TCRdb itself ran the multiplex PCR reads through MiXCR, one entry per CDR3 protein. The sample has fewer than 250,000 distinct CDR3 sequences, just under 30% seen once. The TCR sequence derives from a man over 45 with Graves' ophthalmopathy. Sequencing was done on a sample of peripheral blood. V is TRBV28 and J is TRBJ2-7; 8 positions agree with TRBD1. Here the CDR3 reads CASRTEGQGLNEQYF. In DNA, the CDR3 is TGTGCCAGCAGAACTGAAGGACAGGGATTGAACGAGCAGTACTTC. Using reference TRBV28 and TRBJ2-7 for the parts outside the CDR3, the full variable domain is DVKVTQSSRYLVKRTGEKVFLECVQDMDHENMFWYRQDPGLGLRLIYFSYDVKMKEKGDIPEGYSVSREKKERFSLILESASTNQTSMYLCASRTEGQGLNEQYFGPGTRLTVT.